The rows below give T cell receptor beta chains drawn from one sample of a study of blood T cell repertoires in COVID-19. Produced via immunoSEQ multiplex PCR; TCRdb's table is partial and in-frame only. The data hold 200,000 to 300,000 clones, with roughly 86% observed a single time. Sequenced sample: peripheral blood. The receptors here all came from a woman aged 55-69 years with COVID-19, enrolled during active disease. Each CDR3 is given with its conserved first and last residue. Fields, in order: clone size, V gene, J gene, D gene, CDR3 DNA, CDR3 protein. The D gene is left open where the match is weak. Size is omitted from some rows. Given values are once, few, many or a class for expanded clones.

.	TRBV19	TRBJ2-7	.	TGTGCCAGTAGTATTAGAGAATCCTACGAGCAGTACTTC	CASSIRESYEQYF
.	TRBV7-9	TRBJ1-4	TRBD1	TGTGCCAGCAGCTTAGGCCGGACAGGGGATAATGAAAAACTGTTTTTT	CASSLGRTGDNEKLFF
.	TRBV11-3	TRBJ1-5	.	TGTGCCAGCAGCTTGTTGCACAGTAGCAATCAGCCCCAGCATTTT	CASSLLHSSNQPQHF
.	TRBV11-2	TRBJ1-1	TRBD1	TGTGCCAGCAGACTAACAGGGGGATCGGTGAACACTGAAGCTTTCTTT	CASRLTGGSVNTEAFF
.	TRBV5-4	TRBJ2-1	TRBD2	TGTGCCAGCAGCCGTAGTAGCGGGAGTAGGGATGAGCAGTTCTTC	CASSRSSGSRDEQFF
.	TRBV7-8	TRBJ2-7	TRBD2	TGTGCCAGCAGCTTAGTTAGCGGGAGCGCTCCCTACGAGCAGTACTTC	CASSLVSGSAPYEQYF
.	TRBV10-3	TRBJ1-2	TRBD1	TGTGCCATCAGTGTCCAAGGGCAGGGGGCGGGCTATGGCTACACCTTC	CAISVQGQGAGYGYTF
.	TRBV18	TRBJ1-1	.	TGTGCCAGCTCACTATATGGACAGTTCATGAACACTGAAGCTTTCTTT	CASSLYGQFMNTEAFF
.	TRBV18	TRBJ1-2	.	TGTGCCAGCTCACCATTTAGTTCCCTAGGGGATGGCTACACCTTC	CASSPFSSLGDGYTF
.	TRBV7-8	TRBJ1-6	.	TGTGCCAGCAGCAGGGGAGGTAATTCACCCCTCCACTTT	CASSRGGNSPLHF
once	TRBV4-2	TRBJ1-5	TRBD1	TGTGCCAGCAGCCAAGCTTCGGACAGGGTAAATCAGCCCCAGCATTTT	CASSQASDRVNQPQHF
.	TRBV28	TRBJ2-7	.	TGTGCCAGCAGCCTAAACAGGGTCTACGAGCAGTACTTC	CASSLNRVYEQYF
.	TRBV7-2	TRBJ2-3	.	TGTGCCAGCAGCTTGATACTGGGCCTAGATACGCAGTATTTT	CASSLILGLDTQYF
.	TRBV30	TRBJ2-7	.	TGTGCCTTTCGGACTTCACAATCCTACGAGCAGTACTTC	CAFRTSQSYEQYF